Shown below are 20 T cell receptor beta chains from a single sample sequenced in a study of blood T cells in healthy people across ages. Sample-barcoded 5' priming and a J-beta primer mix drove a second PCR of 7 to 11 cycles. TCRdb re-called the 5' RACE reads through MiXCR, storing one row per CDR3 protein. The table includes 730,000 or so distinct CDR3 sequences, about 42% detected once. The sample consisted of blood. All receptors derive from a woman aged 55-70 years in good health.

V and J are TRBV28 and TRBJ1-5, with 8 bases lining up with TRBD1. The V segment lost 5 bases and the J segment 2 bases; nucleotides outside the gene matches: 17. The CDR3 contains 19 residues. Germline V gene sequence: CDR1 MDHEN, CDR2 SYDVKM. The CDR3 region is CASSANRGVPRLRNQPQHF. In DNA form, the CDR3 reads TGTGCCAGCAGTGCAAACAGGGGGGTTCCTAGACTGCGCAATCAGCCCCAGCATTTT.

This chain connects TRBV20-1 to TRBJ1-1, with D uncertain. This CDR3 is built from 14 residues. Germline CDR1 DFQATT, CDR2 SNEGSKA (reference sequence). V shed 0 bases and J shed 1 base, with 9 bases lying between them. The CDR3 DNA follows: TGCAGTGCTAGAGATTGGGAGGGGAACACTGAAGCTTTCTTT. Its protein is CSARDWEGNTEAFF.

This rearrangement joins TRBV9 to TRBJ2-3; TRBD2 matches 10 bases. This CDR3 is built from 17 residues. V lost 2 bases to trimming and J lost 7 bases; unmatched junction nucleotides: 13. Germline-derived CDR1 and CDR2 are SGDLS and YYNGEE. The CDR3 DNA reads as TGTGCCAGCAGCGTCGCCATACTAGCGGGGACTGTATATACGCAGTATTTT. Translated: CASSVAILAGTVYTQYF.

This chain joins TRBV29-1 and TRBJ1-2, with TRBD1 matching over 7 bases. Germline loops: CDR1 SQVTM, CDR2 ANQGSEA. The CDR3 runs to 12 residues. With 7 bases clipped from V and 5 bases from J, the junction kept 7 bases outside the gene matches. Written as DNA, the CDR3 is TGCAGCGCCGCCCGGGACAGTTATGGCTACACCTTC. Translating gives CSAARDSYGYTF.

This clonotype has only a few counts. The V call is TRBV7-9, the J call TRBJ1-1; unclear D gene. V was clipped by 5 bases and J by 0 bases, with 13 bases between them. This CDR3 is 15 amino acids long. The germline V gene encodes CDR1 SEHNR and CDR2 FQNEAQ (reference sequence). Written as DNA, the CDR3 is TGTGCCAGCAGCGCCCGAGGAGGTATGAACACTGAAGCTTTCTTT. It codes for CASSARGGMNTEAFF.

V gene TRBV20-1 combines with J gene TRBJ1-2, with 8 bases aligning to TRBD1. The length of the CDR3 is 14 residues. CDR1 is DFQATT and CDR2 is SNEGSKA in the germline V gene (reference sequence). J lost 2 bases, V lost 6 bases, and 8 bases had no gene match. The CDR3 reads CSADRADTNYGYTF. In DNA, the CDR3 is TGCAGTGCGGACAGGGCAGATACCAACTATGGCTACACCTTC.

The rearrangement uses TRBV5-6 and TRBJ2-7; 7 bases agree with TRBD2. Germline trimming cut 5 bases from V and 2 bases from J; bases unmatched to any gene: 13. This CDR3 contains 16 residues. The V gene's germline CDR1 is SGHDT and CDR2 YYEEEE. The CDR3 DNA reads as TGTGCCAGCAGGTCTAGTAAAGCGGGGAAACCCTACGAGCAGTACTTC. Translated, it gives CASRSSKAGKPYEQYF. Full variable domain (rest looked up from reference TRBV5-6 and TRBJ2-7): DAGVTQSPTHLIKTRGQQVTLRCSPKSGHDTVSWYQQALGQGPQFIFQYYEEEERQRGNFPDRFSGHQFPNYSSELNVNALLLGDSALYLCASRSSKAGKPYEQYFGPGTRLTVT.

This clonotype turned up a few times. J is TRBJ2-5 and V is TRBV6-1, with TRBD1 matching over 9 bases. The CDR3 sequence is 14 residues long. With V trimmed by 3 bases and J by 5 bases, 4 bases remained unmatched. CDR1 and CDR2 (germline): MNHNS, SASEGT. CDR3 in amino acids: CASSDTGGLETQYF. Here the CDR3 DNA reads TGTGCCAGCAGTGATACAGGGGGCTTGGAGACCCAGTACTTC.

The table lists this clonotype with a few counts. The chain couples TRBV5-6 to TRBJ2-7; TRBD1 agrees at 11 bases. The ends lost 5 bases at V and 7 bases at J; junction bases unmatched: 5. Germline values: CDR1 SGHDT, CDR2 YYEEEE. The CDR3 has 13 residues. The CDR3 loop is CASRQGQGVEQYF. For the CDR3, the DNA is TGTGCCAGCAGGCAGGGACAGGGGGTTGAGCAGTACTTC.

The table lists this clonotype with a few counts. The CDR3 sequence: CASSVRQDNKQYF. The DNA for the CDR3 is TGTGCCAGCAGCGTCCGACAGGATAACAAGCAGTACTTC. The V gene is TRBV9, the J gene TRBJ2-7, with a weak D call TRBD1 (6 bases). CDR3 length: 13 residues. Germline loops: CDR1 SGDLS, CDR2 YYNGEE. V lost 2 bases and J lost 8, with 14 bases in between.

The V and J genes are TRBV28 and TRBJ2-7; 9 positions agree with TRBD1. This CDR3 has 17 residues. The germline gives CDR1 MDHEN, CDR2 SYDVKM. With 3 bases clipped from V and 1 base from J, the junction kept 10 bases outside the gene matches. For the CDR3, the DNA is TGTGCCAGCAGTTTCCTTAACCCGGGACAGGGTTCCTACGAGCAGTACTTC. The encoded protein is CASSFLNPGQGSYEQYF.

As for this clonotype: A much larger clone differs by one base, so this may be a read error. The chain links TRBV7-2 to TRBJ2-5, with 10 bases lining up with TRBD1. This CDR3 is built from 15 residues. Germline V gives CDR1 SGHTA, CDR2 FQGNSA. V was pared by 5 bases and J by 5 bases, with 8 bases of the junction left unmatched. The CDR3 DNA reads as TGTGCCAGCAGCGGAGTGCCGGGACAGGGGGAGACCCAGTACTTC. This sequence encodes CASSGVPGQGETQYF.

This clonotype was found many times. The chain recombines TRBV9 with TRBJ2-7; 10 nucleotides match TRBD2. This CDR3 region has 15 residues. Germline V gene sequence: CDR1 SGDLS, CDR2 YYNGEE. Trimming removed 4 bases from V and 3 bases from J; junction bases left unmatched: 7. The CDR3 is CASSPSGLAVYEQYF. In nucleotides, the CDR3 is TGTGCCAGCAGCCCGTCCGGACTAGCGGTCTACGAGCAGTACTTC. The variable domain in full, with the rest retrieved from reference TRBV9 and TRBJ2-7, is DSGVTQTPKHLITATGQRVTLRCSPRSGDLSVYWYQQSLDQGLQFLIQYYNGEERAKGNILERFSAQQFPDLHSELNLSSLELGDSALYFCASSPSGLAVYEQYFGPGTRLTVT.

J is TRBJ2-5 and V is TRBV7-9; 8 nucleotides line up with TRBD2. The germline CDR1 and CDR2 sequences are SEHNR and FQNEAQ (reference sequence). The CDR3 is made up of 17 amino acids. V gave up 5 bases and J gave up 11 bases; unmatched junction bases: 22. CDR3 nucleotides: TGTGCCAGCAGCCCCGATTTTGTGGGGGCGGGGGGCAATAAGCAGTACTTC. Its protein is CASSPDFVGAGGNKQYF.

This chain links TRBV7-8 with TRBJ2-4, with 11 bases matching TRBD1. Per germline, CDR1 SGHVS and CDR2 FQNEAQ. After removal of 3 bases from V and 8 bases from J, the junction contained 3 bases not matched to a gene. The CDR3 totals 14 residues. The CDR3 spells CASSFGQGAYIQYF. The DNA for the CDR3 is TGTGCCAGCAGCTTCGGACAGGGGGCATACATTCAGTACTTC. Complete variable domain (other parts from reference TRBV7-8 and TRBJ2-4): GAGVSQSPRYKVAKRGQDVALRCDPISGHVSLFWYQQALGQGPEFLTYFQNEAQLDKSGLPSDRFFAERPEGSVSTLKIQRTQQEDSAVYLCASSFGQGAYIQYFGAGTRLSVL.

The chain combines TRBV24-1 with TRBJ2-3; possible D gene TRBD2, 5 bases. Between the trimmed V and J ends, which lost 4 bases and 3 bases, there was a span of 7 bases. Germline CDR1 KGHDR, CDR2 SFDVKD. The CDR3 contains 13 residues. In nucleotides, the CDR3 is TGTGCCACCAGTGAGGGAGCGACAGATACGCAGTATTTT. Protein product: CATSEGATDTQYF.

For this clonotype: A much more abundant neighbour one base away suggests this may be a read error. The gene calls are TRBV12-3 or TRBV12-4 and TRBJ2-7; the match to TRBD1 covers 8 bases. The J segment lost 4 bases and the V segment lost 8 bases, leaving 10 bases of the junction unmatched. The CDR3 loop spans 14 amino acids. The CDR3 nucleotides read TGTGCCAGCTGTCGTGCCGGGACAGGTTACGAGCAGTACTTC. Residues: CASCRAGTGYEQYF.

The chain is built from TRBV9 and TRBJ2-6; D uncertain. Germline V gives CDR1 SGDLS, CDR2 YYNGEE. Deletions cut 3 bases from V and 3 bases from J, with 4 bases between. This CDR3 has 13 residues. CDR3 loop: CASSALGANVLTF. CDR3 nucleotide sequence: TGTGCCAGCAGCGCCCTTGGGGCCAACGTCCTGACTTTC.

J is TRBJ2-2 and V is TRBV9; 7 bases match TRBD1. The junction had 5 bases not matched to a gene; V was cut back by 2 bases and J by 4 bases. This CDR3 is built from 15 residues. Germline V CDR1 and CDR2: SGDLS, YYNGEE. Here the CDR3 DNA reads TGTGCCAGCAGCGTCGGGACAGAGGGCACCGGGGAGCTGTTTTTT. Protein product: CASSVGTEGTGELFF.

V gene TRBV20-1 combines with J gene TRBJ2-5; TRBD2 aligns across 10 bases. This CDR3 spans 17 amino acids. The germline CDR1 and CDR2 sequences are DFQATT and SNEGSKA (reference sequence). V dropped 4 bases and J dropped 1; count of bases not matched to a gene: 12. The CDR3 bases are TGCAGTGCTACCTTGGCTAGCGGGGGAATATCCCAAGAGACCCAGTACTTC. Protein sequence: CSATLASGGISQETQYF.